The rows below give T cell receptor beta chains drawn from one sample of a study of CXCR3-negative and CXCR3-positive naive CD8 T cells. Using the 5' RACE reads, TCRdb records one entry per CDR3 protein without DNA. The table lists around 92,000 distinct CDR3 sequences, with over 1.5% in the top ten. Sequenced sample: naive CXCR3- CD8+ T cells from blood. Every receptor here comes from a human donor in good health. Some clones in this sample may be carry-over from other donors' samples. CDR3s include the opening cysteine and the closing phenylalanine or tryptophan. The order of the fields is J gene, V gene, CDR3 protein.

TRBJ2-3,TRBV9,CASSVGGGTSQYF
TRBJ2-5,TRBV7-3,CASSLGDTYQETQYF
TRBJ1-2,TRBV13,CASSLTGATYGYTF
TRBJ1-1,TRBV5-1,CASSHSRAMNTEAFF
TRBJ2-7,TRBV7-9,CASSSSGNPYEQYF
TRBJ2-3,TRBV28,CASSLPVGTLANTQYF
TRBJ1-1,TRBV12-3/TRBV12-4,CASSLLDAEAFF
TRBJ2-1,TRBV29-1,CSVIMTGSYNEQFF
TRBJ2-3,TRBV4-1,CASSQDAQTDTQYF
TRBJ2-2,TRBV29-1,CSVDWGWGGTGELFF
TRBJ1-2,TRBV27,CASSFGGANYGYTF
TRBJ1-2,TRBV28,CASSPEWGYTF
TRBJ2-1,TRBV29-1,CSVPLFGAGRNEQFF
TRBJ2-1,TRBV6-2/TRBV6-3,CASSLGAAGYNEQFF
TRBJ2-3,TRBV7-7,CASSDYPGGTDTQYF
TRBJ1-1,TRBV4-2,CASSQVNSNEAFF
TRBJ2-7,TRBV5-1,CASSENSEHPLEQYF
TRBJ2-2,TRBV7-2,CASRRVNTGELFF
TRBJ2-2,TRBV14,CASSQGVPDTGELFF
TRBJ2-7,TRBV20-1,CSARVIAGGPTPYEQYF
TRBJ1-1,TRBV28,CASILALGANTEAFF
TRBJ2-2,TRBV5-1,CASSSRGAGELFF
TRBJ2-7,TRBV28,CAISGQPFYEQYF
TRBJ2-6,TRBV28,CASSLSGSGANVLTF
TRBJ2-7,TRBV10-2,CASSDRGLEQYF
TRBJ2-7,TRBV5-6,CASSLARARGVFQYEQYF
TRBJ2-2,TRBV7-8,CASSLAQGTTGTGELFF
TRBJ2-7,TRBV14,CASSPGQGAYKQYF
TRBJ2-7,TRBV5-1,CASRGLALSEQYF
TRBJ1-2,TRBV27,CASSLQGTDGYTF
TRBJ1-1,TRBV12-3/TRBV12-4,CASSERTGRAEAFF
TRBJ1-1,TRBV11-2,CASSLDRDRVAEAFF
TRBJ2-2,TRBV5-1,CASSLVPGQGNTGELFF
TRBJ1-3,TRBV6-2/TRBV6-3,CASSLRGGGNTIYF
TRBJ2-7,TRBV24-1,CATSDFLSGRAYEQYF
TRBJ2-7,TRBV7-3,CASSPLAGDEQYF
TRBJ2-1,TRBV7-9,CASSTTSAGFYEQFF
TRBJ2-1,TRBV20-1,CSARKNYGEWDEQFF
TRBJ2-5,TRBV10-3,CAIRAGDQETQYF
TRBJ2-5,TRBV6-5,CASSPSGGAQETQYF
TRBJ1-6,TRBV3-1,CASSQETGESSYNSPLHF
TRBJ2-7,TRBV4-3,CASSQDGDSPPYEQYF
TRBJ2-1,TRBV19,CASTTSGRADYNEQFF
TRBJ2-5,TRBV27,CASKRQGTQETQYF
TRBJ2-7,TRBV7-6,CASSLGFRSSYEQYF
TRBJ2-1,TRBV6-5,CASTNLRGYNEQFF
TRBJ2-3,TRBV2,CATELGYTDTQYF
TRBJ2-7,TRBV12-3/TRBV12-4,CASTSTSGISYEQYF
TRBJ2-3,TRBV29-1,CSVDPRGGPADTQYF
TRBJ2-5,TRBV28,CASTLLRDRGKETQYF
TRBJ1-1,TRBV5-1,CASSGGMNTEAFF
TRBJ1-2,TRBV12-3/TRBV12-4,CASSRTLQGLYGYTF
TRBJ2-2,TRBV4-1,CASSQDRFTGELFF
TRBJ2-3,TRBV29-1,CSARGTDTQYF
TRBJ1-1,TRBV15,CATSSHSLRDSRFTEAFF
TRBJ1-1,TRBV6-5,CASTKLTGLTEAFF